These T cell receptor beta chains were read from a single sample in a study of CD8+ T cells in alopecia areata. Here immunoSEQ multiplex PCR was the method, and the copy in TCRdb shows in-frame clones only, minus some. In the table there are about 200,000 clones, approximately 52% of which are singletons. The starting material was CD4+ T cells sorted from blood, obtained at week 0. The receptors were gathered from a human donor with alopecia areata. The conserved cysteine and the conserved F or W are not part of the CDR3 here. The order of the fields is CDR3 length, J gene, D gene, V gene, CDR3 protein. A D gene is named only where the DNA matches it firmly.

CDR3 length: 13
J gene: TRBJ2-7
D gene: TRBD1
V gene: TRBV14
CDR3 protein: ASSQRQGFSYEQY

CDR3 length: 12
J gene: TRBJ2-7
D gene: TRBD1
V gene: TRBV6-5
CDR3 protein: ASSRDRAAYEQY

CDR3 length: 11
J gene: TRBJ1-2
D gene: -
V gene: TRBV19
CDR3 protein: ASSIDRGSGYT

CDR3 length: 16
J gene: TRBJ2-5
D gene: TRBD2
V gene: TRBV7-8
CDR3 protein: ASSLASTSGLLRETQY

CDR3 length: 11
J gene: TRBJ2-7
D gene: -
V gene: TRBV19
CDR3 protein: ATSPARPYEQY

CDR3 length: 9
J gene: TRBJ1-2
D gene: -
V gene: TRBV6-5
CDR3 protein: ASSYSSQAY

CDR3 length: 11
J gene: TRBJ1-2
D gene: -
V gene: TRBV2
CDR3 protein: ASSERTAWGYT

CDR3 length: 13
J gene: TRBJ1-2
D gene: TRBD1
V gene: TRBV7-2
CDR3 protein: ASSPQGTVLVVYT

CDR3 length: 12
J gene: TRBJ2-1
D gene: TRBD2
V gene: TRBV29-1
CDR3 protein: SVEVAGGGFEQF

CDR3 length: 11
J gene: TRBJ1-2
D gene: -
V gene: TRBV15
CDR3 protein: ATSEGSNYGYT

CDR3 length: 13
J gene: TRBJ2-5
D gene: -
V gene: TRBV27
CDR3 protein: ASSSQKSGQETQY

CDR3 length: 11
J gene: TRBJ2-1
D gene: -
V gene: TRBV11-1
CDR3 protein: ASSPRGNNEQF

CDR3 length: 13
J gene: TRBJ2-3
D gene: -
V gene: TRBV29-1
CDR3 protein: SVEEGTASTDTQY

CDR3 length: 12
J gene: TRBJ2-7
D gene: TRBD2
V gene: TRBV30
CDR3 protein: AWSVQSGLAVQY

CDR3 length: 14
J gene: TRBJ2-7
D gene: -
V gene: TRBV11-1
CDR3 protein: ASSRRGAGSSYEQY

CDR3 length: 13
J gene: TRBJ2-5
D gene: TRBD2
V gene: TRBV5-1
CDR3 protein: ASSPALAVQETQY

CDR3 length: 14
J gene: TRBJ1-2
D gene: -
V gene: TRBV5-4
CDR3 protein: ASRDGGITGSGRYT

CDR3 length: 11
J gene: TRBJ1-1
D gene: -
V gene: TRBV7-9
CDR3 protein: ATSWGSRTEAF

CDR3 length: 12
J gene: TRBJ1-1
D gene: -
V gene: TRBV27
CDR3 protein: ASSLGRVNTEAF

CDR3 length: 11
J gene: TRBJ2-7
D gene: -
V gene: TRBV30
CDR3 protein: AWSVPGRSEQY

CDR3 length: 13
J gene: TRBJ2-7
D gene: -
V gene: TRBV6-5
CDR3 protein: ASIARRGSSYEQY

CDR3 length: 11
J gene: TRBJ2-6
D gene: -
V gene: TRBV29-1
CDR3 protein: SVQFSGANVLT

CDR3 length: 12
J gene: TRBJ2-5
D gene: -
V gene: TRBV18
CDR3 protein: ASSLNSGQETQY

CDR3 length: 15
J gene: TRBJ2-6
D gene: TRBD2
V gene: TRBV7-8
CDR3 protein: ASTSRGGGSGANVLT

CDR3 length: 11
J gene: TRBJ1-2
D gene: -
V gene: TRBV5-6
CDR3 protein: ASSPILDYGYT

CDR3 length: 11
J gene: TRBJ1-1
D gene: -
V gene: TRBV4-1
CDR3 protein: ASSQWLWTEAF

CDR3 length: 13
J gene: TRBJ1-1
D gene: -
V gene: TRBV30
CDR3 protein: AWSVLRGRSTEAF

CDR3 length: 14
J gene: TRBJ2-7
D gene: TRBD1
V gene: TRBV5-1
CDR3 protein: ASSLGQGSKTYEQY

CDR3 length: 13
J gene: TRBJ2-1
D gene: -
V gene: TRBV27
CDR3 protein: ASSTQGGGYNEQF

CDR3 length: 12
J gene: TRBJ1-2
D gene: -
V gene: TRBV6-5
CDR3 protein: ASSYSVRVEGYT

CDR3 length: 13
J gene: TRBJ2-1
D gene: -
V gene: TRBV4-2
CDR3 protein: ASSQELGPYNEQF

CDR3 length: 12
J gene: TRBJ1-6
D gene: -
V gene: TRBV14
CDR3 protein: ASCHTGGNSPLH

CDR3 length: 14
J gene: TRBJ2-5
D gene: -
V gene: TRBV15
CDR3 protein: ATSRDLGRQGETQY

CDR3 length: 11
J gene: TRBJ2-4
D gene: -
V gene: TRBV19
CDR3 protein: ASSTQGRGIQY

CDR3 length: 13
J gene: TRBJ1-1
D gene: -
V gene: TRBV4-1
CDR3 protein: ASINGPNLNTEAF

CDR3 length: 13
J gene: TRBJ2-7
D gene: -
V gene: TRBV6-5
CDR3 protein: ASSFQETVSGEQY

CDR3 length: 14
J gene: TRBJ1-5
D gene: TRBD1
V gene: TRBV6-6
CDR3 protein: ASSSGQGAGNQPQH

CDR3 length: 13
J gene: TRBJ2-1
D gene: TRBD1
V gene: TRBV5-1
CDR3 protein: ASSYRQGRWNEQF

CDR3 length: 9
J gene: TRBJ1-2
D gene: TRBD1
V gene: TRBV20-1
CDR3 protein: SATDRVGYT

CDR3 length: 12
J gene: TRBJ2-3
D gene: TRBD2
V gene: TRBV30
CDR3 protein: AWALSSGRNTQY

CDR3 length: 11
J gene: TRBJ2-7
D gene: -
V gene: TRBV27
CDR3 protein: ASSKQQHYEQY

CDR3 length: 11
J gene: TRBJ1-1
D gene: TRBD1
V gene: TRBV5-1
CDR3 protein: ASSNRGHTEAF

CDR3 length: 11
J gene: TRBJ1-1
D gene: TRBD1
V gene: TRBV29-1
CDR3 protein: SVAGQENTEAF

CDR3 length: 10
J gene: TRBJ2-7
D gene: -
V gene: TRBV6-5
CDR3 protein: ASKSVSYEQY

CDR3 length: 11
J gene: TRBJ2-6
D gene: -
V gene: TRBV2
CDR3 protein: ASMASGANVLT

CDR3 length: 11
J gene: TRBJ2-3
D gene: -
V gene: TRBV19
CDR3 protein: ASSKQLTDTQY

CDR3 length: 14
J gene: TRBJ1-1
D gene: -
V gene: TRBV19
CDR3 protein: ASSRISGLGNTEAF

CDR3 length: 11
J gene: TRBJ2-7
D gene: -
V gene: TRBV10-3
CDR3 protein: AISERADYEQY

CDR3 length: 11
J gene: TRBJ2-3
D gene: TRBD2
V gene: TRBV29-1
CDR3 protein: SVDRLAAPSRY

CDR3 length: 13
J gene: TRBJ2-7
D gene: -
V gene: TRBV7-2
CDR3 protein: ASSLGWGGSYEQY

CDR3 length: 11
J gene: TRBJ2-7
D gene: -
V gene: TRBV5-1
CDR3 protein: ASNSGMTDEQY